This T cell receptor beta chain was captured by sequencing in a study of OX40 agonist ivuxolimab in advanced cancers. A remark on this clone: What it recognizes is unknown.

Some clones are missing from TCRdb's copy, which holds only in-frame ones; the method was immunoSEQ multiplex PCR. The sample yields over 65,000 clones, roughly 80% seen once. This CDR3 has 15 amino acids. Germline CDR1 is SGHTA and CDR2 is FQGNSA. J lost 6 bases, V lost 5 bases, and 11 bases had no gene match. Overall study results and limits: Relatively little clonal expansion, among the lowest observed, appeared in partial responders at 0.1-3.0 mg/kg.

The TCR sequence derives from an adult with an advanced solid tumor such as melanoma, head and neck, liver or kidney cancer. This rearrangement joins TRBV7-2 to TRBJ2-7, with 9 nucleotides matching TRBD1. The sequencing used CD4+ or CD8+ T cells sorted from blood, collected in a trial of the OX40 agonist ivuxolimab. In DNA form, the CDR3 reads TGTGCCAGCAGCCCCCCGGGACAGGGACGACCCGAGCAGTACTTC. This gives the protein CASSPPGQGRPEQYF.